This T cell receptor beta chain was identified during a study of beta chain features in type 1 diabetes. J was trimmed by 2 bases and V by 5 bases; bases with no gene match: 8. Per the germline V gene, CDR1 is SGHTA and CDR2 is FQGNSA. The CDR3 runs 16 residues. Concerning this clone itself: Its matching antigen is unknown.

Study results and limitations: Possibly, sequencing cDNA over-represented cells that had high TCR expression levels.

Reverse transcription of all isolated RNA meant that expressed TCRB transcripts were sequenced. The assay was immunoSEQ multiplex PCR, and TCRdb's table has in-frame clones only and misses some. The table shows hundreds of thousands of clones, with approximately 31% occurring only once. What was sequenced was naive CD4+ T cells from blood. This clonotype was sampled from a man aged 18 to 30 in good health. The rearrangement uses TRBV7-2 and TRBJ1-5; 8 bases fit TRBD1. The CDR3 region has the DNA TGTGCCAGCAGCCCGACAGGGGATTGGGGCAATCAGCCCCAGCATTTT. This gives the protein CASSPTGDWGNQPQHF.